A selection of T cell receptor beta chains follows, all from one sample in a study of T cell repertoires in cytomegalovirus infection. No antigen has been assigned to these receptors. Each CDR3 protein is one row after TCRdb ran MiXCR on the reads. Of fewer than 350,000 distinct CDR3 sequences in the sample, roughly 29% were seen once. The input for sequencing was cultured PBMCs, taken from culture after CMV antigen stimulation. The receptors originated from a human donor in good health (CMV status not recorded). Some clones in this sample may be carry-over from other donors' samples. CDR3s include the opening cysteine and the closing phenylalanine or tryptophan. Fields, in order: clone size, V gene, D gene, J gene, CDR3 protein, CDR3 DNA. A D gene is named only where the DNA matches it firmly. A clone size is listed for some rows: how often the clone was seen (once, few, many), or a class if it is expanded.

clone size: -; V gene: TRBV11-1; D gene: TRBD2; J gene: TRBJ2-1; CDR3 protein: CASSATLAGGSDEQFF; CDR3 DNA: TGTGCCAGCAGCGCGACCCTAGCGGGAGGATCCGATGAGCAGTTCTTC
clone size: many; V gene: TRBV7-2; D gene: TRBD1; J gene: TRBJ1-5; CDR3 protein: CASSLSGGDQPQHF; CDR3 DNA: TGTGCCAGCAGCTTGTCAGGGGGCGATCAGCCCCAGCATTTT
clone size: -; V gene: TRBV7-9; D gene: -; J gene: TRBJ2-1; CDR3 protein: CASSQQGNSRSYNEQFF; CDR3 DNA: TGTGCCAGCAGCCAGCAAGGGAACTCCCGCTCCTACAATGAGCAGTTCTTC
clone size: -; V gene: TRBV28; D gene: -; J gene: TRBJ2-7; CDR3 protein: CASSLATRYEQYF; CDR3 DNA: TGTGCCAGCAGTTTGGCTACCCGCTACGAGCAGTACTTC
clone size: -; V gene: TRBV7-3; D gene: TRBD1; J gene: TRBJ2-3; CDR3 protein: CASSVDRVSTDTQYF; CDR3 DNA: TGTGCCAGCAGCGTGGACAGGGTCTCCACAGATACGCAGTATTTT
clone size: -; V gene: TRBV6-1; D gene: -; J gene: TRBJ1-2; CDR3 protein: CASLTSGGVGYTF; CDR3 DNA: TGTGCCAGCCTCACTTCCGGGGGAGTCGGCTACACCTTC
clone size: few; V gene: TRBV6-2/TRBV6-3; D gene: TRBD2; J gene: TRBJ2-3; CDR3 protein: CASSYSRTSGGPTDTQYF; CDR3 DNA: TGTGCCAGCAGTTACTCCCGGACTAGCGGGGGTCCCACAGATACGCAGTATTTT
clone size: few; V gene: TRBV20-1; D gene: -; J gene: TRBJ1-1; CDR3 protein: CSARGPGRVNTEAFF; CDR3 DNA: TGCAGTGCTAGGGGACCGGGACGGGTAAACACTGAAGCTTTCTTT
clone size: few; V gene: TRBV20-1; D gene: TRBD2; J gene: TRBJ2-7; CDR3 protein: CSAGTSGIYEQYF; CDR3 DNA: TGCAGTGCTGGGACTAGCGGTATATACGAGCAGTACTTC
clone size: -; V gene: TRBV5-4; D gene: -; J gene: TRBJ2-6; CDR3 protein: CASSFGFGGANVLTF; CDR3 DNA: TGTGCCAGCAGCTTCGGGTTCGGTGGGGCCAACGTCCTGACTTTC
clone size: -; V gene: TRBV12-3/TRBV12-4; D gene: TRBD1; J gene: TRBJ1-4; CDR3 protein: CASSPWDRGLFEKLFF; CDR3 DNA: TGTGCCAGCAGTCCCTGGGACAGGGGGCTCTTTGAAAAACTGTTTTTT
clone size: -; V gene: TRBV7-8; D gene: TRBD1; J gene: TRBJ2-5; CDR3 protein: CASSFGQGRKGTQYF; CDR3 DNA: TGTGCCAGCAGCTTCGGACAGGGAAGGAAGGGGACCCAGTACTTC
clone size: -; V gene: TRBV4-2; D gene: TRBD2; J gene: TRBJ2-3; CDR3 protein: CASSQPSRTSGSTDTQYF; CDR3 DNA: TGTGCCAGCAGCCAACCTTCTCGGACTAGCGGCTCCACAGATACGCAGTATTTT
clone size: -; V gene: TRBV7-6; D gene: TRBD1; J gene: TRBJ2-1; CDR3 protein: CASSSGQGLRNEQFF; CDR3 DNA: TGTGCCAGCAGCTCCGGACAGGGGCTGAGGAATGAGCAGTTCTTC
clone size: -; V gene: TRBV6-5; D gene: -; J gene: TRBJ2-5; CDR3 protein: CASRVSRRETQYF; CDR3 DNA: TGTGCCAGCAGGGTCAGCCGGCGAGAGACCCAGTACTTC
clone size: -; V gene: TRBV6-6; D gene: TRBD1; J gene: TRBJ2-3; CDR3 protein: CASNPDRGDTQYF; CDR3 DNA: TGTGCCAGCAACCCGGACAGGGGAGATACGCAGTATTTT
clone size: few; V gene: TRBV4-1; D gene: -; J gene: TRBJ1-4; CDR3 protein: CASSQEGRGNEKLFF; CDR3 DNA: TGCGCCAGCAGCCAAGAGGGGAGAGGGAATGAAAAACTGTTTTTT
clone size: -; V gene: TRBV12-3/TRBV12-4; D gene: -; J gene: TRBJ1-5; CDR3 protein: CASSLASGSNQPQHF; CDR3 DNA: TGTGCCAGCAGTTTAGCGTCGGGTAGCAATCAGCCCCAGCATTTT
clone size: -; V gene: TRBV3-1; D gene: -; J gene: TRBJ2-1; CDR3 protein: CASSQFAQKEQFF; CDR3 DNA: TGTGCCAGCAGCCAATTTGCTCAGAAGGAGCAGTTCTTC
clone size: -; V gene: TRBV7-9; D gene: TRBD2; J gene: TRBJ2-1; CDR3 protein: CASSSKAGGPGYNEQFF; CDR3 DNA: TGTGCCAGCAGCTCGAAAGCGGGGGGGCCTGGCTACAATGAGCAGTTCTTC
clone size: few; V gene: TRBV7-2; D gene: -; J gene: TRBJ2-1; CDR3 protein: CASSSRSTESYNEQFF; CDR3 DNA: TGTGCCAGCAGCTCCAGATCTACAGAATCCTACAATGAGCAGTTCTTC
clone size: -; V gene: TRBV10-2; D gene: -; J gene: TRBJ1-6; CDR3 protein: CASSESVGVSRDSPLHF; CDR3 DNA: TGCGCCAGCAGTGAAAGTGTGGGCGTTTCCCGCGATTCACCCCTCCACTTT
clone size: many; V gene: TRBV7-8; D gene: -; J gene: TRBJ1-3; CDR3 protein: CASSLVSGPRSGNTIYF; CDR3 DNA: TGTGCCAGCAGCTTAGTCTCAGGGCCCCGCTCTGGAAACACCATATATTTT
clone size: few; V gene: TRBV6-1; D gene: TRBD1; J gene: TRBJ2-1; CDR3 protein: CASSTPDRGNEQFF; CDR3 DNA: TGTGCCAGCAGTACTCCGGACAGGGGCAATGAGCAGTTCTTC
clone size: -; V gene: TRBV7-2; D gene: TRBD2; J gene: TRBJ2-2; CDR3 protein: CASSLTSGRSGELFF; CDR3 DNA: TGTGCCAGCAGCTTAACTAGCGGGAGAAGCGGGGAGCTGTTTTTT
clone size: -; V gene: TRBV6-5; D gene: -; J gene: TRBJ2-1; CDR3 protein: CASSYGGNEQFF; CDR3 DNA: TGTGCCAGCAGTTACGGAGGAAATGAGCAGTTCTTC
clone size: -; V gene: TRBV20-1; D gene: -; J gene: TRBJ2-7; CDR3 protein: CSARERGGYSYEQYF; CDR3 DNA: TGCAGTGCTAGAGAAAGGGGGGGATACTCCTACGAGCAGTACTTC
clone size: few; V gene: TRBV28; D gene: TRBD1; J gene: TRBJ1-1; CDR3 protein: CASRRQGGTEAFF; CDR3 DNA: TGTGCCAGCAGGCGACAGGGTGGCACTGAAGCTTTCTTT
clone size: -; V gene: TRBV7-9; D gene: -; J gene: TRBJ1-6; CDR3 protein: CASSTGAGSPSPLHF; CDR3 DNA: TGTGCCAGCAGCACTGGCGCAGGGAGTCCATCACCCCTCCACTTT
clone size: once; V gene: TRBV6-6; D gene: TRBD2; J gene: TRBJ2-3; CDR3 protein: CASSYSVSGLAGYTSTDTQYF; CDR3 DNA: TGTGCCAGCAGTTACTCGGTATCTGGACTAGCGGGTTATACTAGCACAGATACGCAGTATTTT
clone size: -; V gene: TRBV14; D gene: TRBD1; J gene: TRBJ2-3; CDR3 protein: CASSRGTGGFRDTQYF; CDR3 DNA: TGTGCCAGCAGCCGCGGGACAGGGGGCTTCCGAGATACGCAGTATTTT
clone size: few; V gene: TRBV7-9; D gene: TRBD2; J gene: TRBJ2-7; CDR3 protein: CASSPSLGLAGVVFYEQYF; CDR3 DNA: TGTGCCAGCAGCCCTTCGCTCGGACTAGCGGGAGTTGTCTTCTACGAGCAGTACTTC
clone size: few; V gene: TRBV2; D gene: TRBD2; J gene: TRBJ2-1; CDR3 protein: CASSPGTSGAYNEQFF; CDR3 DNA: TGTGCCAGCAGTCCCGGGACTAGCGGGGCCTACAATGAGCAGTTCTTC
clone size: -; V gene: TRBV6-1; D gene: -; J gene: TRBJ1-1; CDR3 protein: CASSESQEGMNTEAFF; CDR3 DNA: TGTGCCAGCAGCGAATCCCAGGAAGGGATGAACACTGAAGCTTTCTTT
clone size: -; V gene: TRBV2; D gene: -; J gene: TRBJ2-7; CDR3 protein: CASNPREGYEQYF; CDR3 DNA: TGTGCCAGCAACCCTAGAGAGGGCTACGAGCAGTACTTC
clone size: -; V gene: TRBV12-3/TRBV12-4; D gene: TRBD2; J gene: TRBJ2-1; CDR3 protein: CASSSLIAGVEQFF; CDR3 DNA: TGTGCCAGCAGTAGCTTGATAGCGGGAGTTGAGCAGTTCTTC
clone size: -; V gene: TRBV10-1; D gene: TRBD2; J gene: TRBJ2-1; CDR3 protein: CASSWSNSGGRFQFF; CDR3 DNA: TGCGCCAGCAGTTGGAGTAATAGCGGGGGTAGGTTCCAGTTCTTC
clone size: few; V gene: TRBV6-1; D gene: -; J gene: TRBJ2-3; CDR3 protein: CASSDIAGTDTQYF; CDR3 DNA: TGTGCCAGCAGTGATATAGCGGGCACAGATACGCAGTATTTT
clone size: few; V gene: TRBV7-9; D gene: TRBD2; J gene: TRBJ2-3; CDR3 protein: CASSFDGRASTDTQYF; CDR3 DNA: TGTGCCAGCAGCTTTGACGGGAGGGCCTCTACAGATACGCAGTATTTT
clone size: -; V gene: TRBV25-1; D gene: -; J gene: TRBJ2-1; CDR3 protein: CASGVWDEQFF; CDR3 DNA: TGTGCCAGCGGAGTCTGGGATGAGCAGTTCTTC
clone size: many; V gene: TRBV10-3; D gene: -; J gene: TRBJ2-7; CDR3 protein: CAISESGGKYEQYF; CDR3 DNA: TGTGCCATCAGTGAGTCCGGGGGTAAATACGAGCAGTACTTC
clone size: once; V gene: TRBV7-9; D gene: -; J gene: TRBJ1-1; CDR3 protein: CASRSVGAEAFF; CDR3 DNA: TGTGCCAGCAGGTCCGTAGGGGCTGAAGCTTTCTTT
clone size: -; V gene: TRBV7-8; D gene: TRBD1; J gene: TRBJ1-1; CDR3 protein: CASSLARDRATEAFF; CDR3 DNA: TGTGCCAGCAGCTTAGCAAGGGACAGGGCCACTGAAGCTTTCTTT
clone size: few; V gene: TRBV9; D gene: TRBD1; J gene: TRBJ2-5; CDR3 protein: CASSVRDRGGETQYF; CDR3 DNA: TGTGCCAGCAGCGTCCGGGACAGGGGTGGAGAGACCCAGTACTTC
clone size: few; V gene: TRBV7-8; D gene: -; J gene: TRBJ1-6; CDR3 protein: CASSLSFPSPLHF; CDR3 DNA: TGTGCCAGCAGCTTAAGTTTTCCCTCACCCCTCCACTTT
clone size: -; V gene: TRBV11-2; D gene: -; J gene: TRBJ1-3; CDR3 protein: CASSSIQGWGNTIYF; CDR3 DNA: TGTGCCAGCAGCAGTATTCAGGGTTGGGGAAACACCATATATTTT
clone size: -; V gene: TRBV7-4; D gene: -; J gene: TRBJ1-2; CDR3 protein: CASSIGQKSNYGYTF; CDR3 DNA: TGTGCCAGCAGCATCGGACAGAAATCTAACTATGGCTACACCTTC
clone size: many; V gene: TRBV7-9; D gene: TRBD1; J gene: TRBJ1-1; CDR3 protein: CASKRTGNTEAFF; CDR3 DNA: TGTGCCAGCAAACGGACAGGGAACACTGAAGCTTTCTTT
clone size: few; V gene: TRBV11-2; D gene: -; J gene: TRBJ1-2; CDR3 protein: CASSTPRGDYGYTF; CDR3 DNA: TGTGCCAGCAGTACCCCGAGGGGGGACTATGGCTACACCTTC
clone size: -; V gene: TRBV27; D gene: -; J gene: TRBJ1-2; CDR3 protein: CASSLSTLGDYGYTF; CDR3 DNA: TGTGCCAGCAGTTTATCGACACTCGGGGACTATGGCTACACCTTC
clone size: -; V gene: TRBV19; D gene: TRBD1; J gene: TRBJ2-5; CDR3 protein: CASNTGGAIGETQYF; CDR3 DNA: TGTGCCAGTAACACAGGGGGCGCGATTGGAGAGACCCAGTACTTC
clone size: -; V gene: TRBV7-7; D gene: -; J gene: TRBJ1-1; CDR3 protein: CASSLGEATEAFF; CDR3 DNA: TGTGCCAGCAGCTTAGGGGAAGCCACTGAAGCTTTCTTT
clone size: -; V gene: TRBV11-2; D gene: -; J gene: TRBJ2-3; CDR3 protein: CASSLVGRGDTQYF; CDR3 DNA: TGTGCCAGCAGCTTAGTGGGTAGGGGGGATACGCAGTATTTT
clone size: medium-sized; V gene: TRBV7-8; D gene: -; J gene: TRBJ1-3; CDR3 protein: CASSLDRTGNTIYF; CDR3 DNA: TGTGCCAGCAGCTTAGACAGAACTGGAAACACCATATATTTT
clone size: few; V gene: TRBV14; D gene: -; J gene: TRBJ1-3; CDR3 protein: CASSPGRISGNTIYF; CDR3 DNA: TGTGCCAGCAGCCCGGGACGGATCTCTGGAAACACCATATATTTT
clone size: few; V gene: TRBV24-1; D gene: TRBD1; J gene: TRBJ1-2; CDR3 protein: CATSDSGTGGADDGYTF; CDR3 DNA: TGTGCCACCAGTGATTCCGGGACAGGGGGCGCCGACGATGGCTACACCTTC